This T cell receptor beta chain was sequenced for a study of T cells in Graves' hyperthyroidism and ophthalmopathy (dated by TCRdb to between 2017 and 2020). For the wider study: Peripheral blood samples were taken at initial diagnosis, before any treatment was given. Once sampling was done, hyperthyroidism patients were given methimazole at a starting dose of 30 mg daily, whereas ophthalmopathy patients were given high-dose intravenous methylprednisolone. Whether ophthalmopathy could be predicted prospectively was tested in an independent validation cohort made up of approximately 19 hyperthyroidism patients plus 17 patients who later progressed to ophthalmopathy. To identify distinguishing TCR V-J signatures, a discovery cohort of about 100 patients was used, comprising under 45 with Graves' ophthalmopathy and around 60 with stable Graves' hyperthyroidism. TCR Vbeta CDR3 sequencing of some 140 peripheral blood samples (under 45 ophthalmopathy, 75 to 85 hyperthyroidism and around 17 progressor patients) is reported in the paper. In addition, the study compared T-cell repertoires in thyroid tissue and in blood from six Graves' hyperthyroidism patients. The approximately 98 discovery patients were randomly divided into training and test sets at a 7:3 ratio.

Notes on this clonotype: No antigen is known for it. No clone much larger than this one lies a single base away; base qualities are absent.

Reading the germline V gene gives CDR1 MGHRA and CDR2 YSYEKL. The cysteine opens and the phenylalanine closes a CDR3 of 18 amino acids. Just the 54-base CDR3 DNA is kept, in frame starting at base 1. V is shortened by 0 bases, J by 3 bases, and the region joining them spans 17 bases. Stable Graves' hyperthyroidism was defined as the absence of progression to ophthalmopathy over 18 months of follow-up. Hyperthyroidism patients were newly diagnosed, with disease duration under 2 months, and aged 18 to 65 years. Exclusion was applied to patients with uncontrolled infections, other autoimmune diseases, pregnancy or lactation. Diagnoses were based on clinical symptoms, serum thyroxine and TRAb, thyroid ultrasound and orbital computed tomography. PBMCs were separated from roughly 9.6 ml of fresh peripheral blood using Ficoll-Paque density gradient centrifugation. Total RNA was extracted with Trizol reagent, and quality was checked on an Agilent 2100 Bioanalyzer.

The full study reports these points: A model built on a 13 V-J signature distinguished ophthalmopathy from stable hyperthyroidism, reaching roughly 88% sensitivity and 81.08% specificity in cross-validation and 80%/75% in testing. Most expanded thyroid clonotypes (frequency above 0.001) were also found in blood, which suggests that blood repertoires may mirror thyroid immune responses. In validation, progression to ophthalmopathy was predicted by the model with more than 65% sensitivity and around 75% specificity, a median of roughly 6.4 months before onset. Sample size was not statistically predetermined, and blinding of investigators to group allocation was not performed.

Amplification of TCR beta CDR3 regions was carried out from RNA transcripts. A first-round RT-PCR of the TCR CDR3 used the HTBI primer set with the Qiagen OneStep RT-PCR kit. A second multiplex PCR round built the libraries, followed by size selection and purification. Libraries were sequenced paired-end with 100 bp reads on an Illumina HiSeq2000. In the original analysis: Raw data were processed with SOAPnuke, discarding reads with adapters, uncalled bases, mean Phred below 15, or no exact constant-primer or identifier match. High-quality paired reads were merged using COPE v1.2.5, and each unique nucleotide sequence was defined as a clonotype. MiTCR v1.1 was used to align clonotypes to the IMGT TRBV, TRBD and TRBJ reference segments. Analysis was restricted to V-J combinations with a frequency above 0.0001, which covered just over 98% of repertoires. A TCS score was defined as the ratio between F50 (clonal expansion) and ExV (chaos), using BLOSUM62-based TCRdist between CDR3 peptides within each V-J. Welch's t-statistics and random forest reduced 514 V-J features to about 13, which were used in a naive Bayes classifier (R e1071). The public reads were quality trimmed at Q25 with fastp and then assembled into clones with MiXCR by TCRdb, keeping productive beta chains. Rows with a matching CDR3 protein are joined into one entry that keeps the most common DNA and genes. None of the V and J calls come from the authors' own analysis; TCRdb made them. For this sample there are about 360,000 distinct CDR3 sequences; 25% appear just once. Of the sample, more than 60% is held by the ten largest clones.

This clonotype originated in a man in his fifties or sixties with Graves' hyperthyroidism. Sequenced sample: blood. The receptor chain draws on TRBV4-1 and TRBJ1-4; no D gene call is confident. The nucleotide sequence reads as follows: TGCGCCAGCAGCCAAGACTCCGAGGCTTGGAACCCTAATGAAAAACTGTTTTTT. Its protein product is CASSQDSEAWNPNEKLFF.